This TCR beta chain was found in a study of T cells after yellow fever vaccination. Overall study results and limits: Although the secondary response was weaker, it peaked faster, at day 5 versus 15. A limited proportion of clonotypes was detected within both the CD4 and CD8 compartments.

This clonotype came up many times. Its antigen is unknown. Via MiXCR, TCRdb re-called the 5' RACE reads, giving one row per CDR3 protein. The data contain some 350,000 distinct CDR3 sequences, roughly 8.7% of them singletons. V lost 3 bases and J 7 bases, leaving 14 bases between the germline ends. Germline V CDR1 and CDR2: SGHNT, YYREEE (reference sequence). The CDR3 contains 14 residues. The sequencing here drew on PBMCs, taken on the day of the first yellow fever vaccination. This sequence joins TRBV5-4 and TRBJ2-4, with a possible D match to TRBD2 (6 bases). The receptor was derived from a man aged 18 to 29 who received the YFV17D yellow fever vaccine. The DNA for the CDR3 is TGTGCCAGCAGCTCCGGGGGTAGAGACAACATTCAGTACTTC. Residues: CASSSGGRDNIQYF.